These 5 T cell receptor beta chains originate from one sample sequenced in a study of blood T cells in healthy people across ages (dated by TCRdb to between 2015 and 2017). The library was made by 5' RACE. The instrument given in TCRdb is Illumina HiSeq 2500. A second about 7 to 11 cycle PCR used a sample-barcoded 5' primer and a J-beta primer mix. TCRdb took the public reads, trimmed them with fastp at Q25, ran MiXCR for clone calling and kept in-frame beta chains. Rows with one shared CDR3 protein collapse into an entry with the most common genes and DNA. Within this sample are fewer than 1,000,000 distinct CDR3 sequences, with roughly 46% of them counted one time only. In total, the top ten clones hold around a sixth of the sample. Material: blood. The source is a man older than 75 in good health.

The gene calls are TRBV13 and TRBJ2-5; 10 nucleotides agree with TRBD1. The CDR3 length is 16 residues. The germline V gene encodes CDR1 PRHDT and CDR2 FYEKMQ (reference sequence). V gave up 5 bases and J gave up 3 bases; unmatched junction bases: 9. The CDR3 coding sequence is TGTGCCAGCAGCGACCGGGACAGGGGCGACAAAGAGACCCAGTACTTC. This gives the protein CASSDRDRGDKETQYF.

This clonotype turned up a few times. J is TRBJ1-1 and V is TRBV20-1; D remains ambiguous. Germline loops: CDR1 DFQATT, CDR2 SNEGSKA (reference sequence). The V gene lost 3 bases and the J gene lost 7 bases, with 15 bases spanning the gap. The CDR3 has 13 amino acids. The CDR3 protein is CSARATPRLEAFF. CDR3 sequence (DNA): TGCAGTGCTAGGGCCACCCCGAGGCTTGAAGCTTTCTTT.

The chain couples TRBV24-1 to TRBJ2-1; no reliable D call. From germline, CDR1 is KGHDR and CDR2 SFDVKD. The CDR3 runs 13 residues. V lost 5 bases and J 7 bases, leaving 11 bases between the germline ends. In DNA, the CDR3 is TGTGCCACCAGTGCTTTCGGAAGAAATGAGCAGTTCTTC. Translating it yields CATSAFGRNEQFF.

The gene calls are TRBV5-1 and TRBJ2-3; D not certain. V was clipped by 4 bases and J by 1 base, with 13 bases between them. Looked up from germline, CDR1 is SGHRS and CDR2 is YFSETQ. The CDR3 runs to 15 residues. The CDR3 spells CASSLDLVGTDTQYF. CDR3 DNA: TGCGCCAGCAGCCTGGACCTAGTGGGCACAGATACGCAGTATTTT.

This chain joins TRBV11-3 and TRBJ2-5, with 7 bases matching TRBD2. Germline V gives CDR1 SGHNT, CDR2 YENEEA. The CDR3 length is 14 residues. V lost 7 bases, J lost 5 bases, and 10 bases stayed unmatched. The CDR3: CASNSGLVPETQYF. CDR3 in DNA: TGTGCCAGCAACTCAGGACTAGTTCCGGAGACCCAGTACTTC.